This entry describes one T cell receptor beta chain. In the authors' methods: Counts of nucleated cells, estimated from reference gene primer amplification, were obtained. Generated by immunoSEQ multiplex PCR, the TCRdb table keeps only in-frame clones and is missing some. The V and J calls and clone size are taken from that table; D and trimming were inferred from the DNA. The sample shows roughly 160,000 clones, roughly 86% of them seen only once. Enrollment of patients from Seattle took place during active infection, with longitudinal follow-up. These data come from a study of blood T cell repertoires in COVID-19. The wider study: Specimens from acute and convalescent COVID-19 originated in the United States, Italy and Spain. PBMCs, B-cell-depleted T cells, or T cells provided the cDNA or gDNA that made up the material.

CDR3 length: 13 residues. Germline values: CDR1 SNHLY, CDR2 FYNNEI. Germline trimming cut 6 bases from V and 10 bases from J; bases unmatched to any gene: 6. This rearrangement joins TRBV2 to TRBJ1-6; 7 bases fit TRBD1. The TCR sequence derives from a woman aged 80 or over with COVID-19, enrolled during active disease. The specimen was peripheral blood. Written as DNA, the CDR3 is TGTGCCAGCAGCGACAGGGACTCGTCACCCCTCCACTTT. Protein sequence: CASSDRDSSPLHF.